This is a list of T cell receptor beta chains from one sample in a study of blood T cell repertoires in COVID-19. TCRdb's copy holds only in-frame clones and misses some; the assay was immunoSEQ multiplex PCR. Of 210,000 or so clones listed, 65% to 85% are singletons. The sample taken for sequencing was peripheral blood. The source is a woman older than 75 with acute or convalescent COVID-19. Each CDR3 is given with its conserved first and last residue. The D gene is left open where the match is weak. Only some rows state a clone size, as once, few, many or a class for expanded clones.

>.|TRBD2|TRBV5-8|TRBJ2-7
CASSFYTGTSEIYEQYF
TGTGCCAGCAGCTTCTACACCGGGACTAGCGAAATCTACGAGCAGTACTTC
>.|TRBD1|TRBV19|TRBJ1-1
CASSIDRDTEAFF
TGTGCCAGTAGTATTGACAGGGACACTGAAGCTTTCTTT
>.|TRBD1|TRBV6-5|TRBJ1-6
CASSLQGAIPPLHF
TGTGCCAGCAGTCTACAGGGGGCTATCCCACCCCTCCACTTT
>.|TRBD1|TRBV29-1|TRBJ1-5
CSAGQGADQPQHF
TGCAGCGCCGGACAGGGGGCGGATCAGCCCCAGCATTTT
>once|.|TRBV25-1|TRBJ1-1
CASSEWGRGRTEAFF
TGTGCCAGCAGTGAATGGGGCAGGGGTCGGACTGAAGCTTTCTTT
>many|.|TRBV27|TRBJ1-2
CASSFQENYGYTF
TGTGCCAGCAGTTTTCAGGAAAACTATGGCTACACCTTC
>.|TRBD1|TRBV7-2|TRBJ2-4
CASSPQGAPNIQYF
TGTGCCAGCAGCCCACAGGGGGCGCCGAACATTCAGTACTTC
>.|TRBD1|TRBV9|TRBJ1-2
CASSDLDRAAGYTF
TGTGCCAGCAGCGACCTGGACAGGGCAGCCGGCTACACCTTC
>.|.|TRBV28|TRBJ1-5
CASTGWDQPQHF
TGTGCCAGCACGGGGTGGGATCAGCCCCAGCATTTT
>.|.|TRBV3-1/TRBV3-2|TRBJ1-2
CASSQARYGYTF
TGTGCCAGCAGCCAGGCGAGGTATGGCTACACCTTC
>.|.|TRBV6-2/TRBV6-3|TRBJ1-5
CASSYRPHQPQHF
TGTGCCAGCAGTTACCGCCCACACCAGCCCCAGCATTTT
>.|TRBD2|TRBV2|TRBJ2-7
CASNLAGVGEQYF
TGTGCCAGCAACTTGGCGGGAGTGGGCGAGCAGTACTTC
>.|.|TRBV30|TRBJ1-2
CAWSRQFYGYTF
TGTGCCTGGAGCAGACAGTTCTATGGCTACACCTTC
>.|.|TRBV19|TRBJ2-3
CASSTSPGMTGLGDTQYF
TGTGCCAGTAGTACCTCCCCCGGGATGACGGGACTGGGAGATACGCAGTATTTT
>.|.|TRBV4-1|TRBJ1-4
CASSQDLTGNEKLFF
TGCGCCAGCAGCCAAGATCTTACAGGGAATGAAAAACTGTTTTTT
>once|TRBD2|TRBV3-1/TRBV3-2|TRBJ2-1
CASSPLAGTEQFF
TGTGCCAGCAGCCCGCTAGCGGGGACTGAGCAGTTCTTC
>once|.|TRBV2|TRBJ1-3
CASSEADTGGNTIYF
TGTGCCAGCAGTGAAGCCGACACCGGCGGAAACACCATATATTTT
>.|TRBD1|TRBV5-4|TRBJ1-1
CASTLDSGTGVTEAFF
TGTGCCAGCACACTAGACTCCGGGACAGGGGTTACTGAAGCTTTCTTT
>.|TRBD1|TRBV6-1|TRBJ1-3
CASSDLTGYSGNTIYF
TGTGCCAGCAGTGATTTGACAGGGTACTCTGGAAACACCATATATTTT
>.|.|TRBV19|TRBJ2-1
CASGKKQTGSTYNEQFF
TGTGCCAGCGGCAAAAAACAAACAGGGTCCACCTACAATGAGCAGTTCTTC
>.|TRBD1|TRBV18|TRBJ1-5
CASSPDPGQGGQPQHF
TGTGCCAGCTCACCTGATCCGGGACAGGGAGGACAGCCCCAGCATTTT
>.|.|TRBV6-5|TRBJ2-5
CASSYEEQETQYF
TGTGCCAGCAGTTACGAGGAACAAGAGACCCAGTACTTC